The entry below describes one T cell receptor (delta chain). The antigen is undetermined. This entry comes from a study of gammadelta T cells in human blood. Study-wide findings and caveats: Microbial exposure reportedly appeared to drive polyclonal expansion of innate gamma-delta T cells right after birth.

Per the germline V gene, CDR1 is TSWWSYY and CDR2 is QGS. This CDR3 has 23 amino acids. V shed 4 bases and J 0 bases; nucleotides not matched to a gene: 25. TCRdb reanalysed the RT-PCR reads with CATT. The table lists several hundred delta-chain clones, less than 45% of them singletons, with about a sixth in the top ten. This receptor was identified in a human donor. Sequenced: non-Vgamma9Vdelta2 gamma-delta T cells from infant blood. V and J are TRDV1 and TRDJ1; 11 bases match TRDD3. The CDR3 sequence is CALGAPTPGGYLATGLYTDKLIF. CDR3 coding DNA: TGTGCTCTTGGGGCTCCTACTCCTGGGGGATACCTCGCCACTGGCCTGTACACCGATAAACTCATCTTT.